The T cell receptor beta chain described here comes from a study of T cells in Graves' hyperthyroidism and ophthalmopathy. Study results and limitations: A model of 13 V-J pairs discriminated ophthalmopathy from stable hyperthyroidism.

About this clonotype: Its antigen remains unknown.

RNA transcripts yielded amplified TCR beta CDR3 regions. During a first-round RT-PCR of the TCR CDR3, the HTBI primer set was used. Via MiXCR, TCRdb re-called the multiplex PCR reads, giving one row per CDR3 protein. The sample holds approximately 720,000 distinct CDR3 sequences, 18% seen once. Patients were excluded for uncontrolled infection, other autoimmune disease, pregnancy or lactation. Diagnoses were made from clinical symptoms, serum measures (thyroxine and TRAb), thyroid ultrasound and orbital computed tomography. The germline V gene has CDR1 SGDLS and CDR2 YYNGEE. CDR3 length equals 13 residues. V dropped 4 bases and J dropped 5 bases, with 12 bases sitting between them.

The chain recombines TRBV9 with TRBJ1-1, with a tentative D call TRBD1 (5 bases). The clonotype originates from a woman between 45 and 60 years old with Graves' hyperthyroidism that later progressed to Graves' ophthalmopathy. The sample comprised blood. The CDR3 sequence is CASSKGLWTEAFF. Here the CDR3 DNA reads TGTGCCAGCAGCAAGGGACTGTGGACTGAAGCTTTCTTT. Filled out from reference TRBV9 and TRBJ1-1, the complete variable domain reads DSGVTQTPKHLITATGQRVTLRCSPRSGDLSVYWYQQSLDQGLQFLIQYYNGEERAKGNILERFSAQQFPDLHSELNLSSLELGDSALYFCASSKGLWTEAFFGQGTRLTVV.